This entry lists 27 T cell receptor beta chains sequenced from one sample in a study of blood T cell repertoires in COVID-19. TCRdb's table, derived via immunoSEQ multiplex PCR, lists solely in-frame clones and lacks some. The profile shows about 68,000 clones, more than 70% of them singletons. Sequencing was performed on peripheral blood. The receptor source for this set is a woman between 55 and 75 years old with acute or convalescent COVID-19.

This chain uses TRBV7-9 with TRBJ1-2; D not certain. This CDR3 comprises 12 residues. Germline CDR1 reads SEHNR; CDR2 reads FQNEAQ (reference sequence). The V and J ends lost 0 bases and 7 bases respectively, with 6 bases between them. CDR3 in amino acids: CASSLADTGYTF. The CDR3 DNA sequence: TGTGCCAGCAGCTTAGCAGACACTGGCTACACCTTC. The whole variable domain, filled in from reference TRBV7-9 and TRBJ1-2, reads DTGVSQNPRHKITKRGQNVTFRCDPISEHNRLYWYRQTLGQGPEFLTYFQNEAQLEKSRLLSDRFSAERPKGSFSTLEIQRTEQGDSAMYLCASSLADTGYTFGSGTRLTVV.

In this sample, this clone turned up once. The genes are TRBV5-1 and TRBJ1-6; D is uncertain. V lost 0 bases to trimming and J lost 7 bases, with 8 bases between them. Looked up from germline, CDR1 is SGHRS and CDR2 is YFSETQ. The CDR3 covers 14 residues. CDR3 bases: TGCGCCAGCAGCTTGGTTGCGGAGAATTCACCCCTCCACTTT. It codes for CASSLVAENSPLHF.

Here the CDR3 reads CASSPYPGQGIGGYTF. The CDR3 DNA reads as TGCGCCAGCAGCCCATACCCGGGGCAGGGGATCGGTGGCTACACCTTC. The chain recombines TRBV5-1 with TRBJ1-2, with D possibly TRBD1 on 6 matching bases. Germline loops: CDR1 SGHRS, CDR2 YFSETQ. The V end was cut by 4 bases, the J end by 7 bases, with 23 bases between. The CDR3 is made up of 16 amino acids.

This clone is a singleton in its sample. The CDR3 DNA is TGTGCCAGCAGTCGTCTAGCGGGGGTGAATGAGCAGTTCTTC. The encoded protein is CASSRLAGVNEQFF. This sequence joins TRBV6-5 and TRBJ2-1; 10 bases map to TRBD2. Losses at the gene ends were 5 bases for V and 7 bases for J; bases not matched to a gene: 5. This CDR3 contains 14 residues. The germline gives CDR1 MNHEY, CDR2 SVGAGI.

In this sample, this clone turned up a few times. The chain recombines TRBV19 with TRBJ1-1; D is uncertain. Trimming took 4 bases from V and 1 from J, leaving 10 bases between them. The germline gives CDR1 LNHDA, CDR2 SQIVND (reference sequence). The CDR3 has 14 amino acids. In nucleotides, the CDR3 is TGTGCCAGTAGTACTATCCTCCCGAACACTGAAGCTTTCTTT. Its translation: CASSTILPNTEAFF.

This clone was picked up a small number of times. J is TRBJ1-1 and V is TRBV9; no definite D call. The V end was cut by 0 bases, the J end by 1 base, with 10 bases between. Germline-derived CDR1 and CDR2 are SGDLS and YYNGEE. The CDR3 has 15 residues. The CDR3 region has the DNA TGTGCCAGCAGCGTAGATCCACAACCGAACACTGAAGCTTTCTTT. Its protein is CASSVDPQPNTEAFF.

This sequence joins TRBV5-1 and TRBJ2-7; maybe TRBD2 (5 bases). The CDR3 runs to 13 residues. Trimming pared 2 bases from V and 5 bases from J, leaving 11 bases between. Looked up from germline, CDR1 is SGHRS and CDR2 is YFSETQ. The CDR3 sequence is CASSFITGNEQYF. The DNA of the CDR3 is TGCGCCAGCAGCTTTATCACCGGGAACGAGCAGTACTTC. The complete variable domain, with remaining parts taken from reference TRBV5-1 and TRBJ2-7, reads KAGVTQTPRYLIKTRGQQVTLSCSPISGHRSVSWYQQTPGQGLQFLFEYFSETQRNKGNFPGRFSGRQFSNSRSEMNVSTLELGDSALYLCASSFITGNEQYFGPGTRLTVT.

Here the CDR3 DNA reads TGTGCCAGCAGACAGAGCGGGGCTAGCACAGATACGCAGTATTTT. Protein product: CASRQSGASTDTQYF. The J gene is TRBJ2-3, the V gene TRBV6-5, with 7 bases aligning to TRBD2. The ends lost 6 bases at V and 0 bases at J; junction bases unmatched: 6. The germline V gene encodes CDR1 MNHEY and CDR2 SVGAGI. There are 15 residues in the CDR3.

Written as DNA, the CDR3 is TGTGCCATCAGGGCAGGGGAAAGCCCCTACGAGCAGTACTTC. As protein: CAIRAGESPYEQYF. The chain recombines TRBV10-3 with TRBJ2-7, with D perhaps matching TRBD1 (6 bases). Germline-derived CDR1 and CDR2 are ENHRY and SYGVKD. With 6 bases removed from V and 2 bases from J, the gap between germline ends came to 14 bases. The CDR3 is made up of 14 amino acids.

The V gene is TRBV7-9, the J gene TRBJ2-7; 7 bases match TRBD1. V lost 0 bases to trimming and J lost 4 bases; unmatched junction nucleotides: 3. Germline CDR1 is SEHNR and CDR2 is FQNEAQ (reference sequence). The CDR3 length is 14 residues. The CDR3 DNA follows: TGTGCCAGCAGCTTAGCGGGACAGTTTTACGAGCAGTACTTC. It specifies CASSLAGQFYEQYF.

This chain links TRBV30 with TRBJ2-5; 8 positions agree with TRBD1. The CDR3 covers 14 residues. V was pared by 4 bases and J by 1 base, with 5 bases of the junction left unmatched. Germline V gene sequence: CDR1 GTSNPN, CDR2 SVGIG (reference sequence). CDR3: CAWNRDRGQETQYF. The CDR3 region has the DNA TGTGCCTGGAACCGCGACAGGGGCCAAGAGACCCAGTACTTC. The full variable domain, completed using reference TRBV30 and TRBJ2-5, is SQTIHQWPATLVQPVGSPLSLECTVEGTSNPNLYWYRQAAGRGLQLLFYSVGIGQISSEVPQNLSASRPQDRQFILSSKKLLLSDSGFYLCAWNRDRGQETQYFGPGTRLLVL.

This chain connects TRBV30 to TRBJ1-4, with 7 bases that match TRBD1. With V trimmed by 3 bases and J by 3 bases, 19 bases remained unmatched. This CDR3 has 19 amino acids. The V gene's germline CDR1 is GTSNPN and CDR2 SVGIG (reference sequence). The CDR3 loop is CAWSLDRESRILANEKLFF. The CDR3 nucleotides read TGTGCCTGGAGCCTAGACAGGGAGAGTAGAATATTGGCTAATGAAAAACTGTTTTTT.

The chain carries TRBV7-2 and TRBJ2-7; 9 bases are shared with TRBD1. The CDR3 has 13 residues. Trimming removed 4 bases from V and 4 bases from J; junction bases left unmatched: 2. Germline values: CDR1 SGHTA, CDR2 FQGNSA. CDR3 sequence (DNA): TGTGCCAGCAGCTGGACAGGGGCATACGAGCAGTACTTC. Amino acids: CASSWTGAYEQYF.

The V gene is TRBV24-1, the J gene TRBJ2-5; D possibly corresponds to TRBD2 (8 bases). Trimming took off 3 bases at V and 2 bases at J, with 18 bases between the two ends. The germline CDR1 and CDR2 sequences are KGHDR and SFDVKD. CDR3 length equals 17 residues. CDR3 coding DNA: TGTGCCACCAGTGATGGGGGGACTAGGGGGCCTCAAGAGACCCAGTACTTC. Its protein is CATSDGGTRGPQETQYF.

The chain is built from TRBV7-2 and TRBJ2-7; possibly TRBD1 for D (6 bases). Trimming stripped 2 bases from V and 4 bases from J, with 9 bases between. The CDR3 covers 13 residues. CDR1 and CDR2 from the germline V gene are SGHTA and FQGNSA. The CDR3 is CASSLHQGYEQYF. The DNA for the CDR3 is TGTGCCAGCAGCTTACATCAGGGGTACGAGCAGTACTTC. Full variable domain (remainder filled in from reference TRBV7-2 and TRBJ2-7): GAGVSQSPSNKVTEKGKDVELRCDPISGHTALYWYRQSLGQGLEFLIYFQGNSAPDKSGLPSDRFSAERTGGSVSTLTIQRTQQEDSAVYLCASSLHQGYEQYFGPGTRLTVT.

The V and J genes are TRBV10-3 and TRBJ1-2, with D perhaps matching TRBD1 (6 bases). The ends were cut back, 8 bases at V and 4 bases at J, with 38 bases in the middle. The CDR3 runs to 21 residues. Germline CDR1 and CDR2: ENHRY and SYGVKD. The CDR3 DNA is TGTGCCATCCGTACCTCCCAGGGGCACCCCAAAGACTCCTCCTACCTCTATGGCTACACCTTC. Protein sequence: CAIRTSQGHPKDSSYLYGYTF.

The rearrangement uses TRBV5-8 and TRBJ2-2, with 9 nucleotides matching TRBD1. Trimming removed 0 bases from V and 5 bases from J; junction bases left unmatched: 5. The CDR3 consists of 16 residues. From germline, CDR1 is SGHTS and CDR2 YDEGEE. The CDR3 DNA sequence: TGTGCCAGCAGCTTGGAACAGGGGGCGCGGACCGGGGAGCTGTTTTTT. This sequence encodes CASSLEQGARTGELFF.

The rearrangement joins TRBV6-6 to TRBJ1-1; D gene unclear. The CDR3 consists of 11 residues. The V gene's germline CDR1 is MNHNY and CDR2 SVGAGI (reference sequence). Trimming removed 4 bases from V and 5 bases from J, with 5 bases in between. CDR3 coding DNA: TGTGCCAGCAGTTTGCAGACTGAAGCTTTCTTT. Encoded protein: CASSLQTEAFF.

The CDR3 DNA reads as TGTGCAAGTCGCTTAGACCCCATAATGGTTGGCAGGGTTAATTCACCCCTCCACTTT. Protein: CASRLDPIMVGRVNSPLHF. The genes are TRBV12-2 and TRBJ1-6; the table's D gene call, TRBD1, was not cross checked with the DNA. TRBV12-2 is termed a pseudogene. The CDR3 length is 19 residues.

This clone occurred a few times. The rearrangement links TRBV18 to TRBJ1-1, with TRBD1 matching 8 bases. Germline V gene lookup returns CDR1 KGHSH and CDR2 LQKENI. The J segment lost 0 bases and the V segment lost 6 bases, leaving 3 bases of the junction unmatched. The CDR3 is 14 amino acids. CDR3 sequence: CASSKDRVNTEAFF. CDR3 nucleotides: TGTGCCAGCTCTAAGGACAGGGTGAACACTGAAGCTTTCTTT.

The J gene is TRBJ2-3, the V gene TRBV2, with 10 bases identical to TRBD1. The CDR3 is made up of 15 amino acids. With 1 base clipped from V and 6 bases from J, the junction kept 4 bases outside the gene matches. Germline V gene sequence: CDR1 SNHLY, CDR2 FYNNEI. The CDR3: CASSEGSDRGDTQYF. Written as DNA, the CDR3 is TGTGCCAGCAGTGAAGGATCGGACAGGGGGGATACGCAGTATTTT.

The chain carries TRBV7-3 and TRBJ1-1; a possible D gene is TRBD1 (6 bases). The germline V and J ends were trimmed by 3 bases and 8 bases, with 13 bases remaining between them. The length of the CDR3 is 13 residues. Germline assignment: CDR1 SGHTA and CDR2 FQGTGA. CDR3 sequence: CASSFRQGTEAFF. CDR3 nucleotide sequence: TGTGCCAGCAGCTTTAGGCAAGGGACAGAAGCTTTCTTT. The full variable domain, completed using reference TRBV7-3 and TRBJ1-1, is GAGVSQTPSNKVTEKGKYVELRCDPISGHTALYWYRQSLGQGPEFLIYFQGTGAADDSGLPNDRFFAVRPEGSVSTLKIQRTERGDSAVYLCASSFRQGTEAFFGQGTRLTVV.

The rearrangement joins TRBV2 to TRBJ1-4; weak D call: TRBD1 (5 bases). This CDR3 has 14 amino acids. Trimming took 6 bases from V and 0 from J, leaving 8 bases between them. CDR1 and CDR2 (germline): SNHLY, FYNNEI. CDR3 DNA: TGTGCCAGCAGGGGACTATCAACTAATGAAAAACTGTTTTTT. This codes for CASRGLSTNEKLFF.

CDR3 DNA sequence: TGTGCCAGTAGTAGGAGAACGGGGGGCAAGGCTACTGAAGCTTTCTTT. This encodes CASSRRTGGKATEAFF. The gene calls are TRBV19 and TRBJ1-1; D perhaps matches TRBD1 (6 bases). This CDR3 has 16 residues. With 4 bases removed from V and 5 bases from J, the gap between germline ends came to 20 bases. Germline V gene data show CDR1 as LNHDA and CDR2 as SQIVND (reference sequence).

The gene calls are TRBV6-5 and TRBJ2-7; the D gene is possibly TRBD2 (7 bases). This CDR3 region has 15 residues. The V and J ends lost 6 bases and 0 bases respectively, with 15 bases between them. Germline V gives CDR1 MNHEY, CDR2 SVGAGI. CDR3 sequence reads: CASRRETGVSYEQYF. In DNA form, the CDR3 reads TGTGCCAGCAGGCGGGAGACAGGCGTCTCCTACGAGCAGTACTTC.

This chain uses TRBV30 with TRBJ2-1, with D possibly being TRBD2 (7 bases). The CDR3 is 14 residues long. Germline V gene lookup returns CDR1 GTSNPN and CDR2 SVGIG (reference sequence). With 2 bases removed from V and 4 bases from J, the gap between germline ends came to 12 bases. Written as DNA, the CDR3 is TGTGCCTGGAGTAAGGGAGGGGGATACAATGAGCAGTTCTTC. It encodes CAWSKGGGYNEQFF.

The rearrangement links TRBV7-3 to TRBJ2-1, with D possibly TRBD2 on 5 matching bases. V lost 0 bases to trimming and J lost 8 bases, with 14 bases between them. CDR1 SGHTA and CDR2 FQGTGA come from the germline V gene. CDR3 length: 15 amino acids. CDR3 residues: CASSLTPGIGYEQFF. The CDR3 region has the DNA TGTGCCAGCAGCTTAACCCCGGGGATTGGGTATGAGCAGTTCTTC.